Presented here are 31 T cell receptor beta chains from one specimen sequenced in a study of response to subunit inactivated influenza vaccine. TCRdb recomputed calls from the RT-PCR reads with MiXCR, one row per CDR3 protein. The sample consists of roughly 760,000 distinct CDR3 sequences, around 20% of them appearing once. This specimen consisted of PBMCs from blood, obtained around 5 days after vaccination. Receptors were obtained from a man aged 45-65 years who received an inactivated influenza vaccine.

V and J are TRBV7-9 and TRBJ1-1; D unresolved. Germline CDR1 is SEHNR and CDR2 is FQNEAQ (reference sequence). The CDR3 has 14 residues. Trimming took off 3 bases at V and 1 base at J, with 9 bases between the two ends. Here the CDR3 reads CASSFDTPNTEAFF. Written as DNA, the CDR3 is TGTGCCAGCAGCTTTGACACTCCGAACACTGAAGCTTTCTTT.

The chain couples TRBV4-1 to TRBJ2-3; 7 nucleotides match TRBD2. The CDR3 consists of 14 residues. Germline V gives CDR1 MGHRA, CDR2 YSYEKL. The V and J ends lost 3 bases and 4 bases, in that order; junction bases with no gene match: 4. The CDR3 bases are TGCGCCAGCAGCCAGGGGAGGGTTTCAGATACGCAGTATTTT. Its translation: CASSQGRVSDTQYF.

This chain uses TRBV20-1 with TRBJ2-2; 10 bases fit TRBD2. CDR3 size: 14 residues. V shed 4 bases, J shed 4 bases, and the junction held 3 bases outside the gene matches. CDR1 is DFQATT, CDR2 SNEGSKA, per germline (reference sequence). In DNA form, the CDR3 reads TGCAGTGCTAACAGCGGGAGGGGCACCGGGGAGCTGTTTTTT. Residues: CSANSGRGTGELFF.

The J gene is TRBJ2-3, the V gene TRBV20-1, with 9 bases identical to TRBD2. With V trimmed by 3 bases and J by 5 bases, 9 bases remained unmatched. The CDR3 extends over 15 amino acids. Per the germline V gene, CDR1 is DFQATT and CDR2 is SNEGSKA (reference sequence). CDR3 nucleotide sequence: TGCAGTGCTAGTCCCAGACTAGCGGCTAAAGATACGCAGTATTTT. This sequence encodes CSASPRLAAKDTQYF.

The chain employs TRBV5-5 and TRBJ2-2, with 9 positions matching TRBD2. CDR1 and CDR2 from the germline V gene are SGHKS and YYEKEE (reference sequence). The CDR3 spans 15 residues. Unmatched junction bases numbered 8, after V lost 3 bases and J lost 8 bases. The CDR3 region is CASSSLAGMSGELFF. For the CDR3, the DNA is TGTGCCAGCAGCTCCCTAGCGGGAATGTCTGGGGAGCTGTTTTTT.

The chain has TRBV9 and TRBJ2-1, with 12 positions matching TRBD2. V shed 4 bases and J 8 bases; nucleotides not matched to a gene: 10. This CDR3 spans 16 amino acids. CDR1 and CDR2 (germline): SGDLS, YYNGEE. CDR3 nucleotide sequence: TGTGCCAGCAGCCCCCTCGGACTAGCGGGACCAGATGAGCAGTTCTTC. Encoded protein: CASSPLGLAGPDEQFF.

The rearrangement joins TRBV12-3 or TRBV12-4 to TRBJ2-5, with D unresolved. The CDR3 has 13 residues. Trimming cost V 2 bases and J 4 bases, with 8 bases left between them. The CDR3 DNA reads TGTGCCAGCAGTTTATTCCAGGTAGAGACCCAGTACTTC. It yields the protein CASSLFQVETQYF.

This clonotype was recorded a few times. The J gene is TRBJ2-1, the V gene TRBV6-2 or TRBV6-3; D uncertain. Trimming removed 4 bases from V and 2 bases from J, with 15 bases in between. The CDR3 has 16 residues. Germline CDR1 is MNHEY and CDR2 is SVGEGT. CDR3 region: CASSSDYGQPYNEQFF. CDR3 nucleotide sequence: TGTGCCAGCAGTTCCGATTACGGGCAACCCTACAATGAGCAGTTCTTC.

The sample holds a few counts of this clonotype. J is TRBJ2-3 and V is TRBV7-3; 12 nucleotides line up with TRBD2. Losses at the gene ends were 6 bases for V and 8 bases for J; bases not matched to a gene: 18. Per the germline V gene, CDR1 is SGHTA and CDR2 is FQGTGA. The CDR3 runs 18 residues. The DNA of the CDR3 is TGTGCCAGCAGTCTTTTACCTCCACTAGCGGGAGGCCGGTCTACGCAGTATTTT. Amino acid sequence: CASSLLPPLAGGRSTQYF.

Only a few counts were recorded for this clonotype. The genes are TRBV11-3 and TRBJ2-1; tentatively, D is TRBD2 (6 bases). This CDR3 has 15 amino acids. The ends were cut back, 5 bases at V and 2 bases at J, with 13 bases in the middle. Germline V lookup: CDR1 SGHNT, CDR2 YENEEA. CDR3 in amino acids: CASSPRGKTYNEQFF. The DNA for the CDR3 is TGTGCCAGCAGCCCTCGGGGGAAAACCTACAATGAGCAGTTCTTC.

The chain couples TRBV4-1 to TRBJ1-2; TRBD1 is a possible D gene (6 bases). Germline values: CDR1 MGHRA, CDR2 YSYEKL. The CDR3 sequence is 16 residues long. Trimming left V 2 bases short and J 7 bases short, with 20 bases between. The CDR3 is CASSQPKGGGYGGYTF. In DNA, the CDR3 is TGCGCCAGCAGCCAACCAAAGGGAGGGGGGTATGGTGGCTACACCTTC.

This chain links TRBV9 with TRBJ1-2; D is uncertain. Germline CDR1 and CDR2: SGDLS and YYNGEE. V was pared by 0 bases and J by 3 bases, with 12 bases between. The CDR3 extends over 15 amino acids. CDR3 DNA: TGTGCCAGCAGCGTAGGACGGGTTGGGTACTATGGCTACACCTTC. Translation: CASSVGRVGYYGYTF. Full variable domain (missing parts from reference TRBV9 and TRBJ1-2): DSGVTQTPKHLITATGQRVTLRCSPRSGDLSVYWYQQSLDQGLQFLIQYYNGEERAKGNILERFSAQQFPDLHSELNLSSLELGDSALYFCASSVGRVGYYGYTFGSGTRLTVV.

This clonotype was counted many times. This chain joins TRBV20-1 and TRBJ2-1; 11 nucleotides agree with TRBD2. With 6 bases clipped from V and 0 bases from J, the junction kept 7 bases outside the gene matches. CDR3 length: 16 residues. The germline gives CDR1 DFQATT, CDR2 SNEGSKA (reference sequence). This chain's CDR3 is CSARTSGFLSYNEQFF. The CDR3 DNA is TGCAGTGCGAGGACTAGCGGGTTCCTCTCCTACAATGAGCAGTTCTTC.

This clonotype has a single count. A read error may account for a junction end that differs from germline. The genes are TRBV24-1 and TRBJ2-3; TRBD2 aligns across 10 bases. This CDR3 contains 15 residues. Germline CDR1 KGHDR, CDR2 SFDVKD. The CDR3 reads CATSDTTSGLPTRYF. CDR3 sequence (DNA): TGTGCCACCAGTGATACGACTAGCGGGCTCCCTACGCGGTATTTT.

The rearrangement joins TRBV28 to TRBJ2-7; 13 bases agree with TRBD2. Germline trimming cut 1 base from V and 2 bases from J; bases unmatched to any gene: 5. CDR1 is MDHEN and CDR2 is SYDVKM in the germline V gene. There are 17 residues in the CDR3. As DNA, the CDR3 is TGTGCCAGCAGTTTATCGAGTGGGACTAGCGGGACCTACGAGCAGTACTTC. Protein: CASSLSSGTSGTYEQYF. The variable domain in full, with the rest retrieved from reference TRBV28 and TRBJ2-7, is DVKVTQSSRYLVKRTGEKVFLECVQDMDHENMFWYRQDPGLGLRLIYFSYDVKMKEKGDIPEGYSVSREKKERFSLILESASTNQTSMYLCASSLSSGTSGTYEQYFGPGTRLTVT.

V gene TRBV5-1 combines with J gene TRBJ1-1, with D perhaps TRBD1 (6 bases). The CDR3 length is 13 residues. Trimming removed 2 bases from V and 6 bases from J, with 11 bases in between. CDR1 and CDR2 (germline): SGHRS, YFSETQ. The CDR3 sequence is CASSFGQTPEAFF. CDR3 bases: TGCGCCAGCAGCTTTGGACAGACCCCTGAAGCTTTCTTT.

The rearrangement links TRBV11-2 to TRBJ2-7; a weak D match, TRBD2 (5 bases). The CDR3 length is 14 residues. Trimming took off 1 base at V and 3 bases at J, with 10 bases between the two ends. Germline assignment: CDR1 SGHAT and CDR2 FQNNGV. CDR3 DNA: TGTGCCAGCAGCTTAGTTGGTAGCGACTACGAGCAGTACTTC. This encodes CASSLVGSDYEQYF. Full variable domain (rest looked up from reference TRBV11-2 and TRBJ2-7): EAGVAQSPRYKIIEKRQSVAFWCNPISGHATLYWYQQILGQGPKLLIQFQNNGVVDDSQLPKDRFSAERLKGVDSTLKIQPAKLEDSAVYLCASSLVGSDYEQYFGPGTRLTVT.

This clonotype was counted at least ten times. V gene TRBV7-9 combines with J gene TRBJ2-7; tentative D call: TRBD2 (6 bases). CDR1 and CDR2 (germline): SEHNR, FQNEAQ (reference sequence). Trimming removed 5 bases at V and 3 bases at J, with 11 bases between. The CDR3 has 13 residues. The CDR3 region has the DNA TGTGCCAGCAGCCCCGGGACTGTCTACGAGCAGTACTTC. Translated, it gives CASSPGTVYEQYF.

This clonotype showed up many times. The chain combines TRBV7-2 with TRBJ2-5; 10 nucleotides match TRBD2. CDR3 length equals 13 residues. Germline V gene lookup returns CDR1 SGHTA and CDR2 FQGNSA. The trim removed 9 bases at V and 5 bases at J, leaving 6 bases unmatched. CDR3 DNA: TGTGCCAGTAGGCTAGCGGGAGAGGAGACCCAGTACTTC. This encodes CASRLAGEETQYF.

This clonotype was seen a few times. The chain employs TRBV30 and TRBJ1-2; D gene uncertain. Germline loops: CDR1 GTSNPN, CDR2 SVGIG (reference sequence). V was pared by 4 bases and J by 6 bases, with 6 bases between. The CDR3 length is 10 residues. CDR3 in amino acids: CAWMADGYTF. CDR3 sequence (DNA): TGTGCCTGGATGGCGGATGGCTACACCTTC.

CDR3 bases: TGCGCCAGCAGCCAAGGACGCCGTGGCAGGCAGTTCTTC. Protein product: CASSQGRRGRQFF. The V and J genes are TRBV4-3 and TRBJ2-1; D not resolved. V was pared by 1 base and J by 12 bases, with 13 bases between. The CDR3 totals 13 residues. Germline values: CDR1 LGHNA, CDR2 YSLEER.

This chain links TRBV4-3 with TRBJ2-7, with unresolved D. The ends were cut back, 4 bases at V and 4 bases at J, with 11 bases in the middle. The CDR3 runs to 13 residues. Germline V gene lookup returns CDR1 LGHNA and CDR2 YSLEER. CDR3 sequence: CASSPYLGYEQYF. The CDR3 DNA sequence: TGCGCCAGCAGCCCCTATCTAGGGTACGAGCAGTACTTC.

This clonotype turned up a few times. The CDR3 coding sequence is TGTGCCAGCAGCTCAGCGGGGAGTTCCTACGAGCAGTACTTC. Amino acids: CASSSAGSSYEQYF. This chain links TRBV7-9 with TRBJ2-7; 7 bases fit TRBD2. The CDR3 spans 14 residues. V shed 4 bases, J shed 1 base, and the junction held 4 bases outside the gene matches. Germline V gene sequence: CDR1 SEHNR, CDR2 FQNEAQ (reference sequence).

CDR3 sequence: CASSYPGATYNEQFF. In DNA, the CDR3 is TGTGCCAGCAGTTATCCAGGGGCGACCTACAATGAGCAGTTCTTC. This chain links TRBV6-2 or TRBV6-3 with TRBJ2-1; D possibly corresponds to TRBD1 (6 bases). The V gene's germline CDR1 is MNHEY and CDR2 SVGEGT. The CDR3 has 15 amino acids. V was clipped by 3 bases and J by 2 bases, with 11 bases between them.

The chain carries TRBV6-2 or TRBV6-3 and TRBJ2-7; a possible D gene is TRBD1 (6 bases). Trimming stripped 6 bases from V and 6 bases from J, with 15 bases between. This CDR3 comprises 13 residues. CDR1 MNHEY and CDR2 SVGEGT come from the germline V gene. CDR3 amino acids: CASSFQGSGEQYF. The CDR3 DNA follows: TGTGCCAGCAGCTTTCAGGGGTCCGGCGAGCAGTACTTC.

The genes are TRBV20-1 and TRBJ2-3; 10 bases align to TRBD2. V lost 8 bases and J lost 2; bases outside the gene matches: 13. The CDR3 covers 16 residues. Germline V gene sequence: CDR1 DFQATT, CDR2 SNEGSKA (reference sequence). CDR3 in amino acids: CSCSSSGRGNTDTQYF. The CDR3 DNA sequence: TGCAGTTGCTCCTCTAGCGGGAGAGGAAACACAGATACGCAGTATTTT.

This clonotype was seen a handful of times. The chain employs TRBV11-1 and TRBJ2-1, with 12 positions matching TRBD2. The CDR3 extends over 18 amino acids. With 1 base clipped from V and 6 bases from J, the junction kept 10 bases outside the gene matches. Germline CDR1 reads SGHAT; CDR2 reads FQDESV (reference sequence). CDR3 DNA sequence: TGTGCCAGCAGCTTAGTGATGCGACTAGCGGGAGTGTCCAATGAGCAGTTCTTC. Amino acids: CASSLVMRLAGVSNEQFF.

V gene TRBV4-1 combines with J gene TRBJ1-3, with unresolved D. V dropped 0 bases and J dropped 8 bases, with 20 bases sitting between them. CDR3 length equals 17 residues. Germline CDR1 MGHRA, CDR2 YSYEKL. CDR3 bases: TGCGCCAGCAGCCAAGATGAAGCGTCCTTCTCTGCGGACACCATATATTTT. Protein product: CASSQDEASFSADTIYF.

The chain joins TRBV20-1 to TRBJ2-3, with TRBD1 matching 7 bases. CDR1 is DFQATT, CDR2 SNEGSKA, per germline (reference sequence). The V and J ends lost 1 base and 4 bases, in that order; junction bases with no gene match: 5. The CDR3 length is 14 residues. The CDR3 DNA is TGCAGTGCTAGAGTACCAGGGGGACCAGATACGCAGTATTTT. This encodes CSARVPGGPDTQYF.

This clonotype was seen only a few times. For the CDR3, the DNA is TGCAGTGCTAGAGGGGCCCTAGCGGGAGTCCACGAGCAGTACTTC. Its translation is CSARGALAGVHEQYF. The chain couples TRBV20-1 to TRBJ2-7, with 10 bases aligning to TRBD2. Looked up from germline, CDR1 is DFQATT and CDR2 is SNEGSKA (reference sequence). This CDR3 comprises 15 residues. After removal of 1 base from V and 5 bases from J, the junction contained 8 bases not matched to a gene.

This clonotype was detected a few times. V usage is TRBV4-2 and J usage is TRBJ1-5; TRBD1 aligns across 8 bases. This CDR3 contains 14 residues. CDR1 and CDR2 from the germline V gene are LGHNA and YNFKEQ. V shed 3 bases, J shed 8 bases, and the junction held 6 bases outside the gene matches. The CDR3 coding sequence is TGTGCCAGCAGCCAGGGACAGGATTCGGAGCCCCAGCATTTT. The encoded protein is CASSQGQDSEPQHF.